This T cell receptor (beta chain) was profiled in a study of blood T cell repertoires in COVID-19. About the study: COVID-19 samples from acute and convalescent phases originated in the United States, Italy and Spain. From T cells, B-cell-depleted T cells, or PBMCs came the material, which was cDNA or gDNA.

The Seattle patients joined while their infection was active and were tracked longitudinally afterward. Authors' processing steps: Cell counts per sample came from amplifying reference gene primers. The method was immunoSEQ multiplex PCR; TCRdb's version includes in-frame clones alone and lacks a portion of them. V, J and clone size derive from that table, while D and trimming were established from the DNA sequence. The sample holds 250,000 to 350,000 clones, around 84% seen once. CDR1 is MDHEN, CDR2 SYDVKM, per germline. V shed 9 bases, J shed 4 bases, and the junction held 7 bases outside the gene matches. This CDR3 comprises 13 residues.

The clonotype was recovered from a human donor with COVID-19, enrolled during active disease. The donor label of this sample is uncertain. The chain recombines TRBV28 with TRBJ2-7, with TRBD2 matching 9 bases. The sample comprised peripheral blood. CDR3 nucleotide sequence: TGTGCCAGTCTGGGACTAGCTAATTACGAGCAGTACTTC. Encoded protein: CASLGLANYEQYF.